These 16 T cell receptor beta chains came from one sample sequenced in a study of T cells in Graves' hyperthyroidism and ophthalmopathy. RNA transcripts served as the template for amplifying TCR beta CDR3 regions. With the HTBI primer set, the TCR CDR3 went through a first round of RT-PCR. A single record per CDR3 protein comes from TCRdb applying MiXCR to the multiplex PCR reads. The sample records 460,000 or so distinct CDR3 sequences, about an eighth being singletons. Sequencing used blood. The receptors were gathered from a woman under 30 with Graves' hyperthyroidism.

The chain combines TRBV19 with TRBJ1-1; no clear D gene. The V gene's germline CDR1 is LNHDA and CDR2 SQIVND (reference sequence). The CDR3 totals 12 residues. Trimming cost V 3 bases and J 0 bases, with 2 bases left between them. The CDR3 bases are TGTGCCAGTAGTATGTTGAACACTGAAGCTTTCTTT. Translating gives CASSMLNTEAFF.

This clonotype was recorded at least ten times. V and J are TRBV11-2 and TRBJ1-1; weak D call: TRBD1 (6 bases). The CDR3 totals 15 residues. From germline, CDR1 is SGHAT and CDR2 FQNNGV. Trimming stripped 6 bases from V and 4 bases from J, with 18 bases between. The CDR3 nucleotides are TGTGCCAGCAGGTTTAGGGGGGAGACGGCCACTGAAGCTTTCTTT. Translation gives CASRFRGETATEAFF.

As concerns this clonotype: A much bigger clone sits one base away, suggesting this may be a read error. The conserved closing phenylalanine or tryptophan is absent in this CDR3, likely reflecting a read error. This chain joins TRBV2 and TRBJ1-2, with 12 bases aligning to TRBD1. The V gene end was trimmed by 5 bases and the J gene end by 8 bases; junction bases not matched to a gene: 6. Germline V gene sequence: CDR1 SNHLY, CDR2 FYNNEI. CDR3 length: 14 residues. The CDR3 spells CASSMGQGARGYTV. The CDR3, as DNA: TGTGCCAGCAGTATGGGACAGGGGGCGCGAGGCTACACCGTC.

This clonotype was recorded many times. The rearrangement joins TRBV4-1 to TRBJ2-1; 7 bases fit TRBD2. The CDR3 has 17 amino acids. From germline, CDR1 is MGHRA and CDR2 YSYEKL. J gave up 3 bases and V 0 bases, and 8 bases lay outside the gene matches. CDR3: CASSQEGLPQFYNEQFF. CDR3 bases: TGCGCCAGCAGCCAAGAGGGACTACCTCAGTTCTACAATGAGCAGTTCTTC.

Only a few counts were recorded for this clonotype. The genes are TRBV25-1 and TRBJ2-3; 10 nucleotides agree with TRBD1. The length of the CDR3 is 16 residues. J gave up 4 bases and V 8 bases, and 12 bases lay outside the gene matches. Looked up from germline, CDR1 is MGHDK and CDR2 is SYGVNS. For the CDR3, the DNA is TGTGCCAGCGCGAAAGCCGACAGGGGGCACGCAGATACGCAGTATTTT. Translation: CASAKADRGHADTQYF. Looking up the rest from reference TRBV25-1 and TRBJ2-3 gives the full variable domain: EADIYQTPRYLVIGTGKKITLECSQTMGHDKMYWYQQDPGMELHLIHYSYGVNSTEKGDLSSESTVSRIRTEHFPLTLESARPSHTSQYLCASAKADRGHADTQYFGPGTRLTVL.

There are many counts of this clonotype. The rearrangement uses TRBV13 and TRBJ2-7; 8 nucleotides line up with TRBD1. This CDR3 spans 13 amino acids. The V segment lost 5 bases and the J segment 7 bases; nucleotides outside the gene matches: 7. Germline lookup yields CDR1 PRHDT and CDR2 FYEKMQ (reference sequence). The CDR3 DNA reads TGTGCCAGCAGCGCCGGGACAGGCGGGGAGCAGTACGTC. It is translated as CASSAGTGGEQYV.

There are many counts of this clonotype. The chain links TRBV20-1 to TRBJ2-3; TRBD2 matches at 8 bases. CDR1 and CDR2 (germline): DFQATT, SNEGSKA (reference sequence). V shed 3 bases and J 0 bases; nucleotides not matched to a gene: 8. The CDR3 contains 16 residues. The CDR3 sequence is CSASGGGGPSTDTQYF. DNA for the CDR3: TGCAGTGCTAGCGGGGGGGGGGGCCCAAGCACAGATACGCAGTATTTT.

There are many counts of this clonotype. V usage is TRBV19 and J usage is TRBJ1-2, with a tentative D call TRBD1 (5 bases). There are 12 residues in the CDR3. V was pared by 7 bases and J by 4 bases, with 10 bases between. Germline V gene lookup returns CDR1 LNHDA and CDR2 SQIVND (reference sequence). The CDR3 DNA is TGTGCCAGTACCCCAGGGATCTATGGCTACACCTTC. Amino acids: CASTPGIYGYTF.

This clonotype appeared many times. V gene TRBV12-5 combines with J gene TRBJ1-1, with 7 bases aligning to TRBD1. The length of the CDR3 is 17 residues. The germline gives CDR1 LGHNT, CDR2 FRNRAP. J was trimmed by 1 base and V by 2 bases; bases with no gene match: 10. The CDR3 nucleotides read TGTGCTAGTGGTTTGACCTCCGACAGGGCCCGGAACACTGAAGCTTTCTTT. Residues: CASGLTSDRARNTEAFF. The full variable domain, its missing parts supplied by reference TRBV12-5 and TRBJ1-1, is DARVTQTPRHKVTEMGQEVTMRCQPILGHNTVFWYRQTMMQGLELLAYFRNRAPLDDSGMPKDRFSAEMPDATLATLKIQPSEPRDSAVYFCASGLTSDRARNTEAFFGQGTRLTVV.

The chain uses TRBV18 and TRBJ2-5; TRBD1 might be the D (6 bases). CDR3 length: 12 amino acids. The ends were cut back, 0 bases at V and 14 bases at J, with 13 bases in the middle. Germline CDR1 and CDR2: KGHSH and LQKENI. The CDR3 region has the DNA TGTGCCAGCTCACCACCGTCCAGGGGCCTATACTTC. This translates into CASSPPSRGLYF.

The sample holds many counts of this clonotype. The chain is built from TRBV27 and TRBJ2-1; 9 nucleotides align to TRBD1. The CDR3 loop spans 17 amino acids. V lost 2 bases and J lost 7; bases outside the gene matches: 12. CDR1 and CDR2 from the germline V gene are MNHEY and SMNVEV (reference sequence). The CDR3 region has the DNA TGTGCCAGCAGTTTAACCGACACAGGGGGCCCACTGAATGAGCAGTTCTTC. It is translated as CASSLTDTGGPLNEQFF.

This clonotype was recorded many times. V gene TRBV28 combines with J gene TRBJ1-5; D not resolved. From germline, CDR1 is MDHEN and CDR2 SYDVKM. The CDR3 covers 14 residues. Trimming took 3 bases from V and 3 from J, leaving 9 bases between them. The CDR3 DNA follows: TGTGCCAGCAGTTTGTTAGGTAACAATCAGCCCCAGCATTTT. Amino acids: CASSLLGNNQPQHF.

The CDR3 sequence is CASSVGQGGETQYF. CDR3 DNA sequence: TGTGCCAGCAGCGTAGGACAGGGAGGGGAGACCCAGTACTTC. The chain combines TRBV7-9 with TRBJ2-5; D might be TRBD1 (8 bases). CDR1 is SEHNR, CDR2 FQNEAQ, per germline (reference sequence). The CDR3 contains 14 residues. V lost 5 bases and J 5 bases, leaving 15 bases between the germline ends.

The rearrangement links TRBV6-2 or TRBV6-3 to TRBJ2-1; D tentatively reads TRBD1 or TRBD2 (5 bases each). V was pared by 5 bases and J by 5 bases, with 16 bases between. The germline V gene has CDR1 MNHEY and CDR2 SVGEGT. This CDR3 has 15 residues. CDR3 bases: TGTGCCAGCAGTATAGGGACCCCGATCCACAATGAGCAGTTCTTC. Translation: CASSIGTPIHNEQFF.

This clonotype was seen only a few times. CDR3 amino acids: CASALRADTEAFF. As DNA, the CDR3 is TGTGCCAGCGCCCTTAGGGCGGACACTGAAGCTTTCTTT. V and J are TRBV12-3 or TRBV12-4 and TRBJ1-1; D unclear. V was clipped by 8 bases and J by 3 bases, with 13 bases between them. The CDR3 is 13 amino acids.

This clonotype has only a few counts. The chain employs TRBV19 and TRBJ2-1; D may be TRBD1 or TRBD2 (5 bases each). The germline V and J ends were trimmed by 6 bases and 8 bases, with 23 bases remaining between them. Germline assignment: CDR1 LNHDA and CDR2 SQIVND (reference sequence). This CDR3 has 16 residues. The CDR3 reads CASRMGSRDLGDEQFF. The CDR3 nucleotides read TGTGCCAGTAGGATGGGGTCAAGGGATTTGGGGGATGAGCAGTTCTTC. Using reference TRBV19 and TRBJ2-1 for the parts outside the CDR3, the full variable domain is DGGITQSPKYLFRKEGQNVTLSCEQNLNHDAMYWYRQDPGQGLRLIYYSQIVNDFQKGDIAEGYSVSREKKESFPLTVTSAQKNPTAFYLCASRMGSRDLGDEQFFGPGTRLTVL.